This is a list of T cell receptor beta chains from one sample in a study of OX40 agonist ivuxolimab in advanced cancers. The data were produced by immunoSEQ multiplex PCR, yet TCRdb's version contains in-frame clones alone and is incomplete. The sample gives more than 80,000 clones, 91% of which show up once; 8.7% is in the top ten. Source: CD4+ or CD8+ T cells sorted from blood, taken in a trial of the OX40 agonist ivuxolimab. Receptor source: an adult with an advanced solid tumor such as melanoma, head and neck, liver or kidney cancer. Each CDR3 is given with its conserved first and last residue. The D gene is left open where the match is weak. A clone size is listed for some rows: how often the clone was seen (once, few, many), or a class if it is expanded.

D gene	V gene	clone size	J gene	CDR3 DNA	CDR3 protein
TRBD1	TRBV6-1	-	TRBJ1-4	TGTGCCAGCAGTGAAGGGACAGGGCGGCCTGAAAAACTGTTTTTT	CASSEGTGRPEKLFF
-	TRBV11-2	once	TRBJ1-2	TGTGCCAGCATCCACGGTGGGGGTAGTGGCTACACCTTC	CASIHGGGSGYTF
TRBD2	TRBV13	-	TRBJ2-1	TGTGCCAGCAGCTTAGGTCCCCAGCGGGAGGGGGGCAATGAGCAGTTCTTC	CASSLGPQREGGNEQFF
TRBD1	TRBV4-2	-	TRBJ2-7	TGTGCCAGCAGCCAAGATCCAGGGGGCTACGAGCAGTACTTC	CASSQDPGGYEQYF
TRBD1	TRBV9	-	TRBJ1-4	TGTGCCAGCAGCGCCGCAGGGGGCTTGAATGAAAAACTGTTTTTT	CASSAAGGLNEKLFF
-	TRBV9	-	TRBJ1-2	TGTGCCAGCAGCGTAGAGGCTAACTATGGCTACACCTTC	CASSVEANYGYTF
TRBD2	TRBV7-7	-	TRBJ2-2	TGTGCTAGCAGCTTAGGGACTAGCACCGGGGAGCTGTTTTTT	CASSLGTSTGELFF
-	TRBV7-3	once	TRBJ1-4	TGTGCCAGCAGCCTCAGGGAAGGGGAAAAACTGTTTTTT	CASSLREGEKLFF
-	TRBV6-5	-	TRBJ2-3	TGTGCCAGCAGTTACAGCGGTACTAGCACAGATACGCAGTATTTT	CASSYSGTSTDTQYF
-	TRBV10-1	-	TRBJ2-1	TGCGCCAGCTCGACCGGGGGCGCCTCCTACAATGAGCAGTTCTTC	CASSTGGASYNEQFF
-	TRBV27	-	TRBJ2-2	TGTGCCAGCCGCTCGGGCACCGGGGAGCTGTTTTTT	CASRSGTGELFF
TRBD2	TRBV11-1	-	TRBJ2-7	TGTGCCAGCAGCGCCGGGACTAGCAGATACTACGAGCAGTACTTC	CASSAGTSRYYEQYF
-	TRBV6-1	-	TRBJ1-1	TGTGCCAGCAGATTCGGGGGGGCCGGTTACACTGAAGCTTTCTTT	CASRFGGAGYTEAFF